What follows are 32 T cell receptor beta chains derived from one specimen sequenced in a study of technical replicates of blood from four donors. Measured with immunoSEQ multiplex PCR; TCRdb has only the in-frame clones, and not every one. The sample has about 53,000 clones; just over 85% are singletons. Sequenced sample: PBMCs. The receptors were gathered from a human donor in good health. Some clones in this sample may be carry-over from other donors' samples.

The chain has TRBV5-1 and TRBJ2-3, with 12 positions matching TRBD2. Germline CDR1 and CDR2: SGHRS and YFSETQ. The CDR3 has 17 residues. V was clipped by 4 bases and J by 2 bases; unmatched bases: 8. This chain's CDR3 is CASSPATSGRYTDTQYF. The CDR3 coding sequence is TGCGCCAGCAGCCCTGCGACTAGCGGGAGATACACAGATACGCAGTATTTT.

This clone occurred once. This chain links TRBV6-4 with TRBJ2-1; D remains ambiguous. Trimming took 0 bases from V and 8 from J, leaving 8 bases between them. There are 13 residues in the CDR3. The V gene's germline CDR1 is MRHNA and CDR2 SNTAGT. This chain's CDR3 is CASSDSRWDEQFF. The CDR3 nucleotides read TGTGCCAGCAGTGACTCGCGGTGGGATGAGCAGTTCTTC.

V usage is TRBV5-1 and J usage is TRBJ2-1, with TRBD2 matching 12 bases. The CDR3 has 15 amino acids. With V trimmed by 4 bases and J by 9 bases, 8 bases remained unmatched. The germline gives CDR1 SGHRS, CDR2 YFSETQ. The CDR3 DNA reads as TGCGCCAGCAGCGTCCTAGCGGGGGGGCCTGGTGAGCAGTTCTTC. Translation: CASSVLAGGPGEQFF.

This clone was observed once. The rearrangement uses TRBV6-1 and TRBJ2-7, with D unclear. Trimming cost V 4 bases and J 2 bases, with 21 bases left between them. Germline V gene data show CDR1 as MNHNS and CDR2 as SASEGT. The CDR3 consists of 17 residues. The CDR3 spells CASSVRYPGGVAYEQYF. The CDR3 DNA sequence: TGTGCCAGCAGTGTACGTTATCCCGGCGGAGTCGCCTACGAGCAGTACTTC.

The V and J genes are TRBV30 and TRBJ2-7; possible D gene TRBD2, 5 bases. Germline V CDR1 and CDR2: GTSNPN, SVGIG (reference sequence). CDR3 size: 12 residues. V lost 5 bases and J 4 bases, leaving 12 bases between the germline ends. The CDR3 protein is CAWFGENYEQYF. In DNA form, the CDR3 reads TGTGCCTGGTTCGGGGAGAATTACGAGCAGTACTTC.

The chain links TRBV27 to TRBJ1-6, with 7 nucleotides matching TRBD1. The CDR3 contains 15 residues. The V gene's germline CDR1 is MNHEY and CDR2 SMNVEV (reference sequence). Trimming took 2 bases from V and 14 from J; bases not matched to a gene: 12. Here the CDR3 reads CASSLGGGPGLTLHF. In nucleotides, the CDR3 is TGTGCCAGCAGTTTAGGAGGGGGCCCCGGTCTGACCCTCCACTTT.

The chain employs TRBV18 and TRBJ2-2, with 8 positions matching TRBD2. The CDR3 has 14 residues. The trim removed 6 bases at V and 5 bases at J, leaving 5 bases unmatched. Germline assignment: CDR1 KGHSH and CDR2 LQKENI. Here the CDR3 reads CASSTGGPTGELFF. The CDR3 region has the DNA TGTGCCAGCTCTACGGGAGGGCCGACCGGGGAGCTGTTTTTT.

The CDR3 reads CASSRASGNTGELFF. The CDR3 DNA reads as TGTGCCAGCAGTAGGGCTAGCGGGAACACCGGGGAGCTGTTTTTT. The chain couples TRBV6-6 to TRBJ2-2; 7 bases fit TRBD2. The CDR3 has 15 amino acids. The germline CDR1 and CDR2 sequences are MNHNY and SVGAGI (reference sequence). V shed 5 bases, J shed 1 base, and the junction held 4 bases outside the gene matches.

The V call is TRBV4-2, the J call TRBJ2-7, with 11 bases that match TRBD2. The V segment lost 4 bases and the J segment 0 bases; nucleotides outside the gene matches: 8. In germline, CDR1 is LGHNA, CDR2 YNFKEQ. CDR3 length: 17 residues. The CDR3 nucleotides read TGTGCCAGCAGCCTGGGGGCTAGCGGGGGGTTCTCCTACGAGCAGTACTTC. Translated: CASSLGASGGFSYEQYF.

CDR3 nucleotide sequence: TGCGCCAGCAGCTTAGGGGACTATTACACCGGGGAGCTGTTTTTT. Protein: CASSLGDYYTGELFF. The J gene is TRBJ2-2, the V gene TRBV5-1; 7 positions agree with TRBD2. Germline V gene lookup returns CDR1 SGHRS and CDR2 YFSETQ. Trimming cost V 2 bases and J 3 bases; bases outside gene matches: 4. The CDR3 runs 15 residues.

The chain links TRBV13 to TRBJ1-2; D not resolved. Trimming pared 5 bases from V and 3 bases from J, leaving 10 bases between. CDR3 length: 13 residues. Germline V gene sequence: CDR1 PRHDT, CDR2 FYEKMQ (reference sequence). Written as DNA, the CDR3 is TGTGCCAGCAGCATCAACAGTTACTATGGCTACACCTTC. Translated, it gives CASSINSYYGYTF.

The CDR3 bases are TGTGCCAGTAGTTTGGCGGGGGGAACCTACGAGCAGTACTTC. Encoded protein: CASSLAGGTYEQYF. The V call is TRBV19, the J call TRBJ2-7, with 8 nucleotides matching TRBD2. The CDR3 is 14 residues long. With V trimmed by 5 bases and J by 2 bases, 5 bases remained unmatched. CDR1 and CDR2 from the germline V gene are LNHDA and SQIVND (reference sequence). Looking up the rest from reference TRBV19 and TRBJ2-7 gives the full variable domain: DGGITQSPKYLFRKEGQNVTLSCEQNLNHDAMYWYRQDPGQGLRLIYYSQIVNDFQKGDIAEGYSVSREKKESFPLTVTSAQKNPTAFYLCASSLAGGTYEQYFGPGTRLTVT.

In its sample, this clone was seen once. As DNA, the CDR3 is TGTGCCAGCAGCTTAAACCCAGCGAACACCGGGGAGCTGTTTTTT. Protein sequence: CASSLNPANTGELFF. The chain is built from TRBV7-3 and TRBJ2-2, with D uncertain. Between the trimmed V and J ends, which lost 1 base and 0 bases, there was a span of 6 bases. In germline, CDR1 is SGHTA, CDR2 FQGTGA. This CDR3 comprises 15 residues.

The chain couples TRBV7-2 to TRBJ1-1, with D perhaps TRBD1 (5 bases). V was cut by 5 bases and J by 3 bases, with 10 bases left in between. The germline V gene has CDR1 SGHTA and CDR2 FQGNSA. The CDR3 is 13 residues long. The CDR3 sequence is CASSTWGDTEAFF. The CDR3 bases are TGTGCCAGCAGCACCTGGGGGGACACTGAAGCTTTCTTT. The whole variable domain, remainder taken from reference TRBV7-2 and TRBJ1-1, is GAGVSQSPSNKVTEKGKDVELRCDPISGHTALYWYRQSLGQGLEFLIYFQGNSAPDKSGLPSDRFSAERTGGSVSTLTIQRTQQEDSAVYLCASSTWGDTEAFFGQGTRLTVV.

This chain uses TRBV11-2 with TRBJ2-3; 12 positions match TRBD2. This CDR3 has 17 amino acids. J gave up 1 base and V 5 bases, and 7 bases lay outside the gene matches. Per germline, CDR1 SGHAT and CDR2 FQNNGV. The CDR3 is CASSRRTSGAGTDTQYF. DNA of the CDR3: TGTGCCAGCAGCCGGAGGACTAGCGGGGCTGGCACAGATACGCAGTATTTT.

V gene TRBV7-6 combines with J gene TRBJ2-1, with 8 positions matching TRBD1. CDR3 length: 14 residues. With 5 bases clipped from V and 9 bases from J, the junction kept 9 bases outside the gene matches. Germline lookup yields CDR1 SGHVS and CDR2 FNYEAQ. Here the CDR3 reads CASSVETGVGEQFF. The CDR3 nucleotides read TGTGCCAGCAGCGTAGAGACAGGGGTCGGTGAGCAGTTCTTC. Full variable domain (outside the CDR3, taken from reference TRBV7-6 and TRBJ2-1): GAGVSQSPRYKVTKRGQDVALRCDPISGHVSLYWYRQALGQGPEFLTYFNYEAQQDKSGLPNDRFSAERPEGSISTLTIQRTEQRDSAMYRCASSVETGVGEQFFGPGTRLTVL.

This chain joins TRBV9 and TRBJ1-1, with D unresolved. V lost 4 bases and J 0 bases, leaving 10 bases between the germline ends. The germline gives CDR1 SGDLS, CDR2 YYNGEE. The CDR3 is 14 amino acids. CDR3 DNA sequence: TGTGCCAGCAGCTCTCCCGGGATGAACACTGAAGCTTTCTTT. Translated: CASSSPGMNTEAFF. Combining the CDR3 with reference TRBV9 and TRBJ1-1 gives the whole variable domain DSGVTQTPKHLITATGQRVTLRCSPRSGDLSVYWYQQSLDQGLQFLIQYYNGEERAKGNILERFSAQQFPDLHSELNLSSLELGDSALYFCASSSPGMNTEAFFGQGTRLTVV.

J is TRBJ1-1 and V is TRBV27; TRBD1 agrees at 9 bases. Germline-derived CDR1 and CDR2 are MNHEY and SMNVEV (reference sequence). The CDR3 sequence is 14 residues long. V shed 3 bases, J shed 10 bases, and the junction held 9 bases outside the gene matches. The chain's CDR3 is CASSFGTGLSGAFF. The CDR3 DNA sequence: TGTGCCAGCAGTTTCGGGACAGGGTTGTCCGGAGCTTTCTTT.

The rearrangement uses TRBV6-5 and TRBJ1-6; D is ambiguous. Between the trimmed V and J ends, which lost 2 bases and 9 bases, there was a span of 14 bases. This CDR3 is built from 15 residues. Germline-derived CDR1 and CDR2 are MNHEY and SVGAGI. The CDR3 reads CASSYRGGHGSPLHF. Written as DNA, the CDR3 is TGTGCCAGCAGTTACCGCGGAGGGCATGGTTCACCCCTCCACTTT.

CDR3 nucleotide sequence: TGTGCCAGCAGGGCGGACAGGGGGAAGATTTTCTTT. Protein: CASRADRGKIFF. The rearrangement uses TRBV6-6 and TRBJ1-1; 10 nucleotides match TRBD1. Germline V lookup: CDR1 MNHNY, CDR2 SVGAGI (reference sequence). This CDR3 comprises 12 residues. The ends lost 6 bases at V and 13 bases at J; junction bases unmatched: 8.

The rearrangement uses TRBV18 and TRBJ1-2, with D unclear. CDR1 KGHSH and CDR2 LQKENI come from the germline V gene. The CDR3 length is 15 residues. Trimming pared 0 bases from V and 2 bases from J, leaving 10 bases between. The CDR3 DNA sequence: TGTGCCAGCTCACCACCGAACGAGGGAAACTATGGCTACACCTTC. Its protein product is CASSPPNEGNYGYTF.

The rearrangement uses TRBV30 and TRBJ1-6; D gene uncertain. Between the trimmed V and J ends, which lost 1 base and 10 bases, there was a span of 8 bases. This CDR3 has 12 amino acids. Germline assignment: CDR1 GTSNPN and CDR2 SVGIG (reference sequence). The CDR3: CAWSGAGSPLHF. CDR3 bases: TGTGCCTGGAGTGGTGCGGGGTCACCCCTCCACTTT.

The chain carries TRBV7-9 and TRBJ1-6; no firm D call. The CDR3 extends over 16 amino acids. Germline CDR1 SEHNR, CDR2 FQNEAQ (reference sequence). Trimming pared 1 base from V and 6 bases from J, leaving 13 bases between. CDR3 coding DNA: TGTGCCAGCAGCTTAGGGCGGGGTGGCGGTAATTCACCCCTCCACTTT. Its translation is CASSLGRGGGNSPLHF. The whole variable domain, remainder taken from reference TRBV7-9 and TRBJ1-6, is DTGVSQNPRHKITKRGQNVTFRCDPISEHNRLYWYRQTLGQGPEFLTYFQNEAQLEKSRLLSDRFSAERPKGSFSTLEIQRTEQGDSAMYLCASSLGRGGGNSPLHFGNGTRLTVT.

The rearrangement uses TRBV2 and TRBJ2-5, with TRBD1 identical over 7 bases. This CDR3 has 14 amino acids. V was pared by 5 bases and J by 7 bases, with 10 bases of the junction left unmatched. The germline V gene has CDR1 SNHLY and CDR2 FYNNEI. CDR3 sequence: CASSPGQAQGTQYF. The CDR3 coding sequence is TGTGCCAGCAGTCCCGGACAGGCCCAGGGGACCCAGTACTTC.

This sequence joins TRBV2 and TRBJ2-7, with TRBD1 matching 7 bases. The V gene's germline CDR1 is SNHLY and CDR2 FYNNEI. Germline trimming cut 4 bases from V and 11 bases from J; bases unmatched to any gene: 8. CDR3 length equals 12 residues. The CDR3 loop is CASSAPTGMEYF. CDR3 nucleotides: TGTGCCAGCAGTGCCCCGACAGGGATGGAGTACTTC.

The rearrangement uses TRBV7-6 and TRBJ1-1, with 7 bases that match TRBD1. CDR3 length: 15 amino acids. Germline V gene sequence: CDR1 SGHVS, CDR2 FNYEAQ. The V gene end was trimmed by 5 bases and the J gene end by 5 bases; junction bases not matched to a gene: 11. In nucleotides, the CDR3 is TGTGCCAGCAGCCCCGGACAGGTTACATGGACTGAAGCTTTCTTT. Residues: CASSPGQVTWTEAFF. The whole variable domain, remainder taken from reference TRBV7-6 and TRBJ1-1, is GAGVSQSPRYKVTKRGQDVALRCDPISGHVSLYWYRQALGQGPEFLTYFNYEAQQDKSGLPNDRFSAERPEGSISTLTIQRTEQRDSAMYRCASSPGQVTWTEAFFGQGTRLTVV.

The V call is TRBV7-2, the J call TRBJ2-7, with TRBD2 matching 12 bases. The CDR3 covers 18 residues. CDR1 and CDR2 from the germline V gene are SGHTA and FQGNSA. The V gene end was trimmed by 4 bases and the J gene end by 0 bases; junction bases not matched to a gene: 10. CDR3 loop: CASSSRGPSGRASYEQYF. The CDR3 bases are TGTGCCAGCAGCTCTAGGGGCCCTAGCGGGAGGGCCTCCTACGAGCAGTACTTC. Full variable domain (rest looked up from reference TRBV7-2 and TRBJ2-7): GAGVSQSPSNKVTEKGKDVELRCDPISGHTALYWYRQSLGQGLEFLIYFQGNSAPDKSGLPSDRFSAERTGGSVSTLTIQRTQQEDSAVYLCASSSRGPSGRASYEQYFGPGTRLTVT.

V usage is TRBV6-5 and J usage is TRBJ2-7, with 7 nucleotides matching TRBD2. The CDR3 totals 16 residues. Unmatched junction bases numbered 7, after V lost 0 bases and J lost 2 bases. Germline V gene lookup returns CDR1 MNHEY and CDR2 SVGAGI. CDR3 in amino acids: CASSYSRLAGTYEQYF. DNA of the CDR3: TGTGCCAGCAGTTACTCGCGACTAGCTGGGACCTACGAGCAGTACTTC.

The chain recombines TRBV5-1 with TRBJ1-2; the match to TRBD1 covers 7 bases. V was pared by 4 bases and J by 5 bases, with 11 bases of the junction left unmatched. CDR3 length equals 15 residues. Per the germline V gene, CDR1 is SGHRS and CDR2 is YFSETQ. In nucleotides, the CDR3 is TGCGCCAGCAGCGCAGAGACAGGGAAGGGATATGGCTACACCTTC. It encodes CASSAETGKGYGYTF.

The chain uses TRBV29-1 and TRBJ1-1, with D unclear. CDR1 and CDR2 (germline): SQVTM, ANQGSEA. CDR3 size: 13 residues. V was trimmed by 3 bases and J by 1 base, leaving 9 bases between them. This CDR3 reads CSVDGLGNTEAFF. The CDR3 nucleotides are TGCAGCGTTGACGGACTCGGGAACACTGAAGCTTTCTTT. Full variable domain (remainder filled in from reference TRBV29-1 and TRBJ1-1): SAVISQKPSRDICQRGTSLTIQCQVDSQVTMMFWYRQQPGQSLTLIATANQGSEATYESGFVIDKFPISRPNLTFSTLTVSNMSPEDSSIYLCSVDGLGNTEAFFGQGTRLTVV.

V and J are TRBV6-1 and TRBJ1-3, with a weak D call TRBD1 (5 bases). V was pared by 2 bases and J by 2 bases, with 13 bases between. The CDR3 consists of 16 residues. Germline V lookup: CDR1 MNHNS, CDR2 SASEGT. This chain's CDR3 is CASSESTVLAGNTIYF. The CDR3 DNA sequence: TGTGCCAGCAGTGAATCGACAGTGTTGGCTGGAAACACCATATATTTT.

The rearrangement joins TRBV28 to TRBJ1-5; D gene ambiguous. Per the germline V gene, CDR1 is MDHEN and CDR2 is SYDVKM. This CDR3 comprises 14 residues. V was shortened by 3 bases and J by 7 bases, with 13 bases between the two germline ends. For the CDR3, the DNA is TGTGCCAGCAGTTTCAACCCACTCGGGCAGCCCCAGCATTTT. Translating it yields CASSFNPLGQPQHF.